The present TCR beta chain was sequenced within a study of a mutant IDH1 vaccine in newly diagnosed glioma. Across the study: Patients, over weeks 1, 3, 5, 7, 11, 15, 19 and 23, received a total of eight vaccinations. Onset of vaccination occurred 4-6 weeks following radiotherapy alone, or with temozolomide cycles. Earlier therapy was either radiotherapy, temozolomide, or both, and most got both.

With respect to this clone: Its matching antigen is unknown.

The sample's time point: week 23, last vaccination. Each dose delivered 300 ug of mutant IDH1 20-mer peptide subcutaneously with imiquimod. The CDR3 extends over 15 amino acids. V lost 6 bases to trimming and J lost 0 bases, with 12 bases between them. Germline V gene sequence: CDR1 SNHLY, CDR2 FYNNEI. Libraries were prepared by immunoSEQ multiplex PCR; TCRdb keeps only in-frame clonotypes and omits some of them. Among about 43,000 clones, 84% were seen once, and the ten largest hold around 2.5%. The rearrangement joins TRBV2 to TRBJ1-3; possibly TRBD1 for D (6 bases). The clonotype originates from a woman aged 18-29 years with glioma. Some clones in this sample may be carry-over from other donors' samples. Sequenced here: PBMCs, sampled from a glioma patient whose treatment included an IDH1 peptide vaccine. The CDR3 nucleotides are TGTGCCAGCAGATCGGACAGCCTCTCTGGAAACACCATATATTTT. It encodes CASRSDSLSGNTIYF.